The rows below give T cell receptor beta chains drawn from one sample of a study of CD8 T cells in ankylosing spondylitis. In TCRdb, the 5' RACE reads were re-called with MiXCR into one record per CDR3 protein. The table lists roughly 200,000 distinct CDR3 sequences, 13% of them singletons, with approximately 15% in the top ten. Specimen: blood, either unsorted or a sorted T cell fraction (not recorded which). These receptors were collected from a male donor with ankylosing spondylitis or in good health (not recorded which). The CDR3 runs from the conserved cysteine through the conserved F or W. The order of the fields is clone size, J gene, V gene, D gene, CDR3 DNA, CDR3 protein. The D gene is left open where the match is weak. The size entry is marked missing in some rows and otherwise reads once, few, many or a size class.

abundance: once; j_gene: TRBJ2-2; v_gene: TRBV5-1; d_gene: TRBD1; CDR3nt: TGCGCCAGCAGCTCACCGGGACAGGGGAACACCGGGGAGCTGTTTTTT; CDR3aa: CASSSPGQGNTGELFF
abundance: many; j_gene: TRBJ2-3; v_gene: TRBV29-1; d_gene: TRBD1; CDR3nt: TGCAGCGTTGTCTTTGGGACAGCCGCTAGCACAGATACGCAGTATTTT; CDR3aa: CSVVFGTAASTDTQYF
abundance: few; j_gene: TRBJ2-7; v_gene: TRBV6-1; d_gene: TRBD2; CDR3nt: TGTGCCAGCAGTCCGGGACTAGCGGGAGGCTTGTACGAGCAGTACTTC; CDR3aa: CASSPGLAGGLYEQYF
abundance: .; j_gene: TRBJ2-7; v_gene: TRBV13; d_gene: .; CDR3nt: TGTGCCAGCAGCTCGCGGAGCGGCCTAAGCCACGAGCAGTACTTC; CDR3aa: CASSSRSGLSHEQYF
abundance: few; j_gene: TRBJ2-3; v_gene: TRBV29-1; d_gene: .; CDR3nt: TGCAGCGTTGGCTGGCCTTCAGATACGCAGTATTTT; CDR3aa: CSVGWPSDTQYF
abundance: .; j_gene: TRBJ2-1; v_gene: TRBV3-1; d_gene: .; CDR3nt: TGTGCCAGCAGCCAACCGCGCTCCTACAATGAGCAGTTCTTC; CDR3aa: CASSQPRSYNEQFF
abundance: few; j_gene: TRBJ2-5; v_gene: TRBV7-9; d_gene: .; CDR3nt: TGTGCCAGCAGCTGGCCGGGGTGGGAGACCCAGTACTTC; CDR3aa: CASSWPGWETQYF
abundance: few; j_gene: TRBJ2-7; v_gene: TRBV5-1; d_gene: TRBD1; CDR3nt: TGCGCCAGCAGCCCCGGGACAGGCTCGGGGGACGAGCAGTACTTC; CDR3aa: CASSPGTGSGDEQYF
abundance: few; j_gene: TRBJ2-1; v_gene: TRBV3-1; d_gene: TRBD2; CDR3nt: TGTGCCAGCAGCCAGCGGGGGGGAGTAGCGGGCGGCTCCTACAATGAGCAGTTCTTC; CDR3aa: CASSQRGGVAGGSYNEQFF
abundance: few; j_gene: TRBJ2-7; v_gene: TRBV5-1; d_gene: .; CDR3nt: TGCGCCAGCAGCTTGGGTCAGGCCCCCTGGTACGAGCAGTACTTC; CDR3aa: CASSLGQAPWYEQYF
abundance: .; j_gene: TRBJ2-3; v_gene: TRBV6-1; d_gene: TRBD1; CDR3nt: TGTGCCAGCACTCAAGCAGGGGGTGCTAGCACAGATACGCAGTATTTT; CDR3aa: CASTQAGGASTDTQYF
abundance: few; j_gene: TRBJ2-1; v_gene: TRBV29-1; d_gene: .; CDR3nt: TGCAGCGTTGAAGTCTGGCGGAGAGAGTACAATGAGCAGTTCTTC; CDR3aa: CSVEVWRREYNEQFF